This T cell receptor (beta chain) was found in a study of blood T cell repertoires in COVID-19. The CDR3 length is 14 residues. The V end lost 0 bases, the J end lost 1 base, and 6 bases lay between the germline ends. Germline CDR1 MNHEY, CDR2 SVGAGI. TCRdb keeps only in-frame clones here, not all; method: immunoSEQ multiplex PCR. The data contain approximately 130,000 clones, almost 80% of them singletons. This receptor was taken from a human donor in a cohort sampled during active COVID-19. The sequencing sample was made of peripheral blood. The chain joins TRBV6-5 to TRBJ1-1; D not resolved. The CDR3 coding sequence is TGTGCCAGCAGTTACTCCCGGTCGAACACTGAAGCTTTCTTT. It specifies CASSYSRSNTEAFF.